The entry below gives a single TCR beta chain sequence along with its context. Treatment in this sample: oral pan-JAK inhibitor, 5-10 mg twice daily. This entry is derived from a study of CD8+ T cells in alopecia areata. V trimming: 6 bases; J trimming: 3 bases; junction bases outside the gene matches: 8. CDR3 length: 14 amino acids. CDR1 SEHNR and CDR2 FQNEAQ come from the germline V gene (reference sequence). Reverse transcribed after extraction, RNA yielded cDNA as the sequencing template. The method was immunoSEQ multiplex PCR; TCRdb's version includes in-frame clones alone and lacks a portion of them. The table records some 120,000 clones, around 50% of them present only once.

The receptor comes from a human donor with alopecia areata. V and J are TRBV7-9 and TRBJ2-7, with 7 bases lining up with TRBD1. The input for sequencing was CD8+ T cells sorted from blood, taken at week 24, from a patient treated with tofacitinib. The DNA for the CDR3 is TGTGCCAGCAGTGAAACAGGGGTGAACTACGAGCAGTACTTC. The encoded protein is CASSETGVNYEQYF. The full variable domain, its missing parts supplied by reference TRBV7-9 and TRBJ2-7, is DTGVSQNPRHKITKRGQNVTFRCDPISEHNRLYWYRQTLGQGPEFLTYFQNEAQLEKSRLLSDRFSAERPKGSFSTLEIQRTEQGDSAMYLCASSETGVNYEQYFGPGTRLTVT.